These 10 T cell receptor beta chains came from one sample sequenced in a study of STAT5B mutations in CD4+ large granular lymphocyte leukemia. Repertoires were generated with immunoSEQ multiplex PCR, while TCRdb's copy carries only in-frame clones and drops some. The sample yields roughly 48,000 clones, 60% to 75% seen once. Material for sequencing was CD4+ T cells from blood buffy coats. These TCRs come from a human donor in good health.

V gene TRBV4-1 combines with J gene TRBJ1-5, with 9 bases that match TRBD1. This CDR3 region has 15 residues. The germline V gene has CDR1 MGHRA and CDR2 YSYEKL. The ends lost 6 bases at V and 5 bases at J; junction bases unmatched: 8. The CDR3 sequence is CASSAGTGTYQPQHF. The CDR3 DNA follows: TGCGCCAGCAGTGCCGGGACAGGGACATATCAGCCCCAGCATTTT.

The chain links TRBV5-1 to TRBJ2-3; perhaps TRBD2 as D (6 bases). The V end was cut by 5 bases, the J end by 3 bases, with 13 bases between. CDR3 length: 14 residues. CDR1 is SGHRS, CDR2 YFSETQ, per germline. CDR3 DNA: TGCGCCAGCAGACCGGGACTGGCAACAGATACGCAGTATTTT. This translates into CASRPGLATDTQYF.

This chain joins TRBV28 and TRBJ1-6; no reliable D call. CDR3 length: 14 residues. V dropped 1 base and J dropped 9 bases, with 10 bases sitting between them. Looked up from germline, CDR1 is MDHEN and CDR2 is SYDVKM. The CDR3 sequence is CASSLYSEGSPLHF. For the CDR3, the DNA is TGTGCCAGCAGTTTATACAGCGAAGGTTCACCCCTCCACTTT.

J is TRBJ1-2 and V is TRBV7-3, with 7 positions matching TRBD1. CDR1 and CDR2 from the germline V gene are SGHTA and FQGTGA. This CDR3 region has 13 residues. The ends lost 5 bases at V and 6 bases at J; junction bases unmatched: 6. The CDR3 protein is CASSVQGTNGYTF. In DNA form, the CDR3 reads TGTGCCAGCAGCGTACAGGGGACCAATGGCTACACCTTC.

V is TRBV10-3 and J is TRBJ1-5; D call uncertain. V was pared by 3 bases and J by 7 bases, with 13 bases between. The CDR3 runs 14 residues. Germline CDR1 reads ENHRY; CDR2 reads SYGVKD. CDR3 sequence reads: CAISDWDPPQPQHF. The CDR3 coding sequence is TGTGCCATCAGTGATTGGGATCCCCCCCAGCCCCAGCATTTT.

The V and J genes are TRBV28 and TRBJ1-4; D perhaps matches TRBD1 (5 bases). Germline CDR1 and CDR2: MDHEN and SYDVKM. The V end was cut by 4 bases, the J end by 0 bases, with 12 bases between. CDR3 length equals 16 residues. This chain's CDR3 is CASSSLGGPTNEKLFF. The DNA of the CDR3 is TGTGCCAGCAGTTCCCTTGGGGGACCAACTAATGAAAAACTGTTTTTT.

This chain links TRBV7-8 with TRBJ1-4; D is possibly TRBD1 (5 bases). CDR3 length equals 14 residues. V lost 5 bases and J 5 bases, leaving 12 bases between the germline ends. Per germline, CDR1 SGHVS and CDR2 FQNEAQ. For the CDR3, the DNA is TGTGCCAGCAGCCCCGGCGGGGGGAATGAAAAACTGTTTTTT. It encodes CASSPGGGNEKLFF.

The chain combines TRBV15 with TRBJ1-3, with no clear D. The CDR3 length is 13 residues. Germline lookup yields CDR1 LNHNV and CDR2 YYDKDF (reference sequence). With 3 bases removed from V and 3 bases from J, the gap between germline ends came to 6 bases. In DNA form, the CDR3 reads TGTGCCACCAGCAGTCCAGGTGGAAACACCATATATTTT. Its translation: CATSSPGGNTIYF.

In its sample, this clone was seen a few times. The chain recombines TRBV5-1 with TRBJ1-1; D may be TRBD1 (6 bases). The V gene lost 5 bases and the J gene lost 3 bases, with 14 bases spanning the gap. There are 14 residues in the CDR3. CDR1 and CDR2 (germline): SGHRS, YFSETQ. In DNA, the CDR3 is TGCGCCAGCAGTAACTGGGGGGCGGACACTGAAGCTTTCTTT. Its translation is CASSNWGADTEAFF.

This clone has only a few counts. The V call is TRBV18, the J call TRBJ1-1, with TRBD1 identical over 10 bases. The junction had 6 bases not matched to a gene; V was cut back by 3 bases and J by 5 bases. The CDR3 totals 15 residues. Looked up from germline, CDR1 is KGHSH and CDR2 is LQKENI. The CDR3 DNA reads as TGTGCCAGCTCACCCCAAGGACAGGGGGGAACTGAAGCTTTCTTT. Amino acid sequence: CASSPQGQGGTEAFF.